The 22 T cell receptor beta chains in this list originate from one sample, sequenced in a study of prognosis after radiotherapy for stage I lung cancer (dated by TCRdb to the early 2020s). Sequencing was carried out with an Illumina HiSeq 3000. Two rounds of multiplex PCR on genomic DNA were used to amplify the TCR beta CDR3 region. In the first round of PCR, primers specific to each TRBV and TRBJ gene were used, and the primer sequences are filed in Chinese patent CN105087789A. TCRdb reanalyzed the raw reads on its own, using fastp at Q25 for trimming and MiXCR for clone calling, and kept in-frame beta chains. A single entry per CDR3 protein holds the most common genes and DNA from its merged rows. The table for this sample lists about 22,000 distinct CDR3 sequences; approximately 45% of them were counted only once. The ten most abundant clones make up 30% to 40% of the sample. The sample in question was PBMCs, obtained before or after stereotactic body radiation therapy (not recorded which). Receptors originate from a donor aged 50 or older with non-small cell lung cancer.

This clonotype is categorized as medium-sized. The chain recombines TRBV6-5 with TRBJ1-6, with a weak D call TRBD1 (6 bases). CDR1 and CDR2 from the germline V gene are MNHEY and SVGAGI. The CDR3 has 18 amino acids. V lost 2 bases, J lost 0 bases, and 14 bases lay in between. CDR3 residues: CASSYRKGTSSYNSPLHF. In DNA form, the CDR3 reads TGTGCCAGCAGTTACAGAAAAGGGACAAGCTCCTATAATTCACCCCTCCACTTT.

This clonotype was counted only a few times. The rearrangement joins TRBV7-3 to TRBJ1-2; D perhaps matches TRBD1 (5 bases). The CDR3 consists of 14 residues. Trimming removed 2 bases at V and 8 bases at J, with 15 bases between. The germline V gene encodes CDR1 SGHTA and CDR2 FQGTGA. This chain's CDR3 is CASSLSGQGEGYTF. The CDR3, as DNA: TGTGCCAGCAGCTTATCGGGTCAGGGCGAAGGCTACACCTTC.

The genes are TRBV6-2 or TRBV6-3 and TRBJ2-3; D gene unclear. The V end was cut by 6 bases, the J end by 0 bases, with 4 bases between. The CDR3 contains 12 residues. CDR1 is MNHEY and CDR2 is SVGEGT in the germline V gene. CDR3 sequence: CASRQSTDTQYF. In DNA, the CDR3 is TGTGCCAGCAGGCAGAGCACAGATACGCAGTATTTT.

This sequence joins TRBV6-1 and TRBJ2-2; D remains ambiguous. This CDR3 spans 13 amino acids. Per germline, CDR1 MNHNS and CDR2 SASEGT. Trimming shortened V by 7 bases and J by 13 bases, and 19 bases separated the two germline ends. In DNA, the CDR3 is TGTGCCAGCACCGAAGGTGTCCTCCCCCGGCTGTTTTTT. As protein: CASTEGVLPRLFF.

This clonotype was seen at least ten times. CDR3 loop: CASSQKGYEQYF. CDR3 DNA sequence: TGTGCCAGCAGTCAAAAGGGGTACGAGCAGTACTTC. This sequence joins TRBV2 and TRBJ2-7; TRBD1 might be the D (5 bases). Trimming took off 5 bases at V and 4 bases at J, with 9 bases between the two ends. Germline-derived CDR1 and CDR2 are SNHLY and FYNNEI. CDR3 length: 12 amino acids.

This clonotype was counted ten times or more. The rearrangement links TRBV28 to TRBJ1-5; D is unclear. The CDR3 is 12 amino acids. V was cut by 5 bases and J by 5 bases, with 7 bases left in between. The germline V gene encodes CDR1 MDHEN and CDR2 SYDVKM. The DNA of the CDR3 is TGTGCCAGCAGTCGTGATTATCAGCCCCAGCATTTT. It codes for CASSRDYQPQHF.

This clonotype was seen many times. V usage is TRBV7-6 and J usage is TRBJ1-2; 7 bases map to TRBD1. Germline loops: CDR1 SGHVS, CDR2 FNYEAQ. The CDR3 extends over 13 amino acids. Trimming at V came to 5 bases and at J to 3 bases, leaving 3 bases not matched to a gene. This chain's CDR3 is CASSLGTDYGYTF. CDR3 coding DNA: TGTGCCAGCAGCCTCGGGACAGACTATGGCTACACCTTC.

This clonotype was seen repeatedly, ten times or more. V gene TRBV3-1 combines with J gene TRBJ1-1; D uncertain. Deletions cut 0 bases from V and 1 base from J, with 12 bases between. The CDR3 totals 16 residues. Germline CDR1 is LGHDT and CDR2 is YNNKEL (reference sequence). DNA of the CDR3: TGTGCCAGCAGCCAAGAAAAGGCAGCTCGGAACACTGAAGCTTTCTTT. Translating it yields CASSQEKAARNTEAFF.

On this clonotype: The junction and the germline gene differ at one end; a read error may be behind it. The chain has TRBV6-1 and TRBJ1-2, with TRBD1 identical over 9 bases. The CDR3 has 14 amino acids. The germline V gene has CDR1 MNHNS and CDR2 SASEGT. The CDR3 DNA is TGTGCCAGCAGCCCCGGGACAGGGCTGGTTGGCTGCACCTTC. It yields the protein CASSPGTGLVGCTF.

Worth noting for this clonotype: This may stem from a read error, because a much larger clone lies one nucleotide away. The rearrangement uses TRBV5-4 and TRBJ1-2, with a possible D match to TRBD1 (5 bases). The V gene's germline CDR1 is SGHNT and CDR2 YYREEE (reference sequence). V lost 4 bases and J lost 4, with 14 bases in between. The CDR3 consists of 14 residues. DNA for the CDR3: TGTGCCAGCAGCCCCGAGGGGTCCTGCTATGGCTACACCTTC. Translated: CASSPEGSCYGYTF. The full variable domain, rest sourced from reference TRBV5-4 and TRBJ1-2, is ETGVTQSPTHLIKTRGQQVTLRCSSQSGHNTVSWYQQALGQGPQFIFQYYREEENGRGNFPPRFSGLQFPNYSSELNVNALELDDSALYLCASSPEGSCYGYTFGSGTRLTVV.

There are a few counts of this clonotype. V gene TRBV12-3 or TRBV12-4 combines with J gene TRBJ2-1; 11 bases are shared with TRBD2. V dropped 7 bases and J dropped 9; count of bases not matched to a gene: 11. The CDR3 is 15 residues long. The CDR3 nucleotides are TGTGCCAGCATACACCCGGGACTAGCGGTAAGTGAGCAGTTCTTC. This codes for CASIHPGLAVSEQFF.

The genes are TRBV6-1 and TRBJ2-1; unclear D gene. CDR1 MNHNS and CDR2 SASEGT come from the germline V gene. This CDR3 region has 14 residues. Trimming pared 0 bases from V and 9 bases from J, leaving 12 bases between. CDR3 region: CASSEAQWAFEQFF. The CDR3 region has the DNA TGTGCCAGCAGTGAAGCGCAGTGGGCTTTTGAGCAGTTCTTC.

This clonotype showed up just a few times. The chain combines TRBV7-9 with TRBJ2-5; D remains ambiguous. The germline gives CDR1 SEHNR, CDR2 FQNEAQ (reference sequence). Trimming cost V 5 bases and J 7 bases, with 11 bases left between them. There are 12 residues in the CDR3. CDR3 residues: CASSALSATQYF. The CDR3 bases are TGTGCCAGCAGCGCCCTCTCTGCGACCCAGTACTTC. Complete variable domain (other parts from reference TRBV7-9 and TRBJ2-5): DTGVSQNPRHKITKRGQNVTFRCDPISEHNRLYWYRQTLGQGPEFLTYFQNEAQLEKSRLLSDRFSAERPKGSFSTLEIQRTEQGDSAMYLCASSALSATQYFGPGTRLLVL.

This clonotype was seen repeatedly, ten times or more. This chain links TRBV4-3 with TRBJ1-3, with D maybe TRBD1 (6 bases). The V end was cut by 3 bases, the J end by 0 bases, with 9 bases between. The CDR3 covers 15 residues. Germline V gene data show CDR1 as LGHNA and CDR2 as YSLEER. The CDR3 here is CASSHSDSSGNTIYF. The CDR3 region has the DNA TGCGCCAGCAGCCACTCGGACAGCTCTGGAAACACCATATATTTT.

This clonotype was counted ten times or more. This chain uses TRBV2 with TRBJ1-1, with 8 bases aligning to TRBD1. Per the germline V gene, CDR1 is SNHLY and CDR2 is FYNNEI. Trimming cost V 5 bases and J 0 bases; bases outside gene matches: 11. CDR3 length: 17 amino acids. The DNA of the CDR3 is TGTGCCAGCAGTAAAAGGCCCGGGACAGGTATGAACACTGAAGCTTTCTTT. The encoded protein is CASSKRPGTGMNTEAFF.

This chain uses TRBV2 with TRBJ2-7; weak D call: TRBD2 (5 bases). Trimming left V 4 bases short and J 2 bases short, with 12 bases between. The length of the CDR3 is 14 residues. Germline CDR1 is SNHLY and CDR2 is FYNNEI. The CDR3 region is CASSGHGGPYEQYF. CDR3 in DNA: TGTGCCAGCAGTGGTCATGGAGGTCCCTACGAGCAGTACTTC.

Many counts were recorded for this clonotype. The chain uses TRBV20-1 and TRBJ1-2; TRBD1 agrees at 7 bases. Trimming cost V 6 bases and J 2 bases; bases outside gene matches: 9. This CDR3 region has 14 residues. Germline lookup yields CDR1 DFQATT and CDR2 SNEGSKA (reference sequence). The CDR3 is CSATRTGVNYGYTF. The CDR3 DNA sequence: TGCAGTGCAACAAGGACAGGAGTAAACTATGGCTACACCTTC.

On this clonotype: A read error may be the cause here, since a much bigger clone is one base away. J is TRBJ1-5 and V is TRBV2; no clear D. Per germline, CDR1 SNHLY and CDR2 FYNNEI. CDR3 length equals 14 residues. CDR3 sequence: CASSEVSSNHPQHF. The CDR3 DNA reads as TGTGCCAGCAGTGAAGTCAGTAGCAATCATCCCCAGCATTTT.

The CDR3 protein is CSVSSGSYEQYF. DNA for the CDR3: TGCAGCGTATCTAGCGGGAGTTACGAGCAGTACTTC. The chain uses TRBV29-1 and TRBJ2-7; 10 bases are a match to TRBD2. CDR1 and CDR2 from the germline V gene are SQVTM and ANQGSEA. The CDR3 contains 12 residues. The trim removed 6 bases at V and 4 bases at J, leaving 3 bases unmatched.

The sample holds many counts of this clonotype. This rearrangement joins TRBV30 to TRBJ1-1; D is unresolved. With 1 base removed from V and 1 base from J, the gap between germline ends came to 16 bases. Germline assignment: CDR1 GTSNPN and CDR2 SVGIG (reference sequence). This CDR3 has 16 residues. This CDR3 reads CAWSDQLQRGNTEAFF. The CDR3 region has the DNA TGTGCCTGGAGTGACCAATTACAGAGAGGGAACACTGAAGCTTTCTTT.

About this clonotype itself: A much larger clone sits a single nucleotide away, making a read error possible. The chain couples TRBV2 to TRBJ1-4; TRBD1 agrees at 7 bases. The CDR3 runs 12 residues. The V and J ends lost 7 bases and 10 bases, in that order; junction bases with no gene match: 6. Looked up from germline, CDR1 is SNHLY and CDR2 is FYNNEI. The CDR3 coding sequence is TGTGCCAGCAAAAGGGGGCGGGGAAAACTGTTTTTT. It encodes CASKRGRGKLFF.

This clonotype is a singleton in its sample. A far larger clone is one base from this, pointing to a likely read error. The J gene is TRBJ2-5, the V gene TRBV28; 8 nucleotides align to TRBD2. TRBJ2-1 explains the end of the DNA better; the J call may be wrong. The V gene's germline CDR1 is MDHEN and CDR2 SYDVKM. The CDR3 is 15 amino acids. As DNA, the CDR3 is TGTTCCAGCAGTCCCCCCGGGACTAGGATCAATGAGCAGTTCTTC. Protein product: CSSSPPGTRINEQFF.